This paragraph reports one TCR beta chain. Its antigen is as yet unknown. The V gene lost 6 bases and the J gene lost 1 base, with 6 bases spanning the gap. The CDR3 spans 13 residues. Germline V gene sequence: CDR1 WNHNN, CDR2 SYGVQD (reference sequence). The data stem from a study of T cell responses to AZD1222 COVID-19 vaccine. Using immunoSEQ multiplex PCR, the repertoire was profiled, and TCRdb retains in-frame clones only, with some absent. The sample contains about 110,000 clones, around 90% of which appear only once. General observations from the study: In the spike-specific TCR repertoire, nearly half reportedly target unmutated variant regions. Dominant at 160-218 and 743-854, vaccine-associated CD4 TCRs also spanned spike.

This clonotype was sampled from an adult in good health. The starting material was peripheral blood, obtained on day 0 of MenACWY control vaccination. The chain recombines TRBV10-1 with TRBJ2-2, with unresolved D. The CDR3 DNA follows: TGCGCCAGCAGGCCGGGGAACACCGGGGAGCTGTTTTTT. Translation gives CASRPGNTGELFF.